Sequencing of this TCR beta chain was carried out in a study of cytomegalovirus exposure and HLA in healthy donors. In germline, CDR1 is MNHNY, CDR2 SVGAGI (reference sequence). Trimming took 0 bases from V and 4 from J, leaving 9 bases between them. This CDR3 has 14 residues. Amplification used 60 Vbeta primers and 13 Jbeta primers. Using immunoSEQ multiplex PCR, the repertoire was profiled, and TCRdb retains in-frame clones only, with some absent. Here the sample spans about 120,000 clones, about 84% being singletons. The sequenced sample was PBMCs. The gene calls are TRBV6-6 and TRBJ1-1; no reliable D call. This sequence was found in a young man in good health and CMV-seropositive. CDR3 region: CASSYSLTGTEAFF. The CDR3 bases are TGTGCCAGCAGTTACTCGTTAACGGGCACTGAAGCTTTCTTT.